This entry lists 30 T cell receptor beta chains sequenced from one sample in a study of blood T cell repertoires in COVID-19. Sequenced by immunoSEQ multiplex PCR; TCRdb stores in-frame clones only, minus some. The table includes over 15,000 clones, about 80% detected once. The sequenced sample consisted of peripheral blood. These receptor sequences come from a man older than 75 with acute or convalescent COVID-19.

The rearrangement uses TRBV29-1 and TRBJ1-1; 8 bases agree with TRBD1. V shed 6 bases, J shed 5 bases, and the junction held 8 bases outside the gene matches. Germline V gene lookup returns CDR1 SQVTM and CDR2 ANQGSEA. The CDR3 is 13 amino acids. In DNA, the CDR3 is TGCAGCGTCAAACAGGGGGATTGGACTGAAGCTTTCTTT. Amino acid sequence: CSVKQGDWTEAFF.

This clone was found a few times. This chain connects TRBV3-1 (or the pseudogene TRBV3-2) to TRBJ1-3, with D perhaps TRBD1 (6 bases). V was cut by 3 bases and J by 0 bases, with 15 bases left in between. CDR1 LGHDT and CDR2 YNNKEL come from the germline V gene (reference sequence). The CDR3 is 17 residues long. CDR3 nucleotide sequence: TGTGCCAGCAGCCACCAAATTCAGGGGACCTCTGGAAACACCATATATTTT. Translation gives CASSHQIQGTSGNTIYF.

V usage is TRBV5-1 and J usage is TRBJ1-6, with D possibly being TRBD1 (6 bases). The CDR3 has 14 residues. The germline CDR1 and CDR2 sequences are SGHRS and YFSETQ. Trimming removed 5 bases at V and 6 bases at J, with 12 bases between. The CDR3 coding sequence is TGCGCCAGCAGTGTCGACAGGAGTAATTCACCCCTCCACTTT. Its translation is CASSVDRSNSPLHF.

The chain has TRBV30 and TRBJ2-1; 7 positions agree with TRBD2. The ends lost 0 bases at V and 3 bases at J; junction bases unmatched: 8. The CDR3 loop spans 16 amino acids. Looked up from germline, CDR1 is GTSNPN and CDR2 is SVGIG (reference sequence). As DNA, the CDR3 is TGTGCCTGGAGTGTACCGGGACTAACTAACTACAATGAGCAGTTCTTC. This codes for CAWSVPGLTNYNEQFF. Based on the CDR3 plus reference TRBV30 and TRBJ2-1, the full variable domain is SQTIHQWPATLVQPVGSPLSLECTVEGTSNPNLYWYRQAAGRGLQLLFYSVGIGQISSEVPQNLSASRPQDRQFILSSKKLLLSDSGFYLCAWSVPGLTNYNEQFFGPGTRLTVL.

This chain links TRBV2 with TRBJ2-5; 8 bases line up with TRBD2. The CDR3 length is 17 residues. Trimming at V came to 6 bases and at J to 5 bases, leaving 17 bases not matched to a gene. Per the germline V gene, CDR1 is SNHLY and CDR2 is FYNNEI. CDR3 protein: CASRKIDRGTRSETQYF. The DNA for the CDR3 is TGTGCCAGCAGGAAAATCGATCGAGGGACTAGGAGTGAGACCCAGTACTTC.

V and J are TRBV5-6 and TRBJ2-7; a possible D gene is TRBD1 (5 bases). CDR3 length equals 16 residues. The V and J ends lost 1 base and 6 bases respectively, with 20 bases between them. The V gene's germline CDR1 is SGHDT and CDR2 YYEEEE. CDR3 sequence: CASSLRGKGRLSEQYF. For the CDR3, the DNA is TGTGCCAGCAGCTTGAGGGGAAAGGGGCGACTCTCCGAGCAGTACTTC.

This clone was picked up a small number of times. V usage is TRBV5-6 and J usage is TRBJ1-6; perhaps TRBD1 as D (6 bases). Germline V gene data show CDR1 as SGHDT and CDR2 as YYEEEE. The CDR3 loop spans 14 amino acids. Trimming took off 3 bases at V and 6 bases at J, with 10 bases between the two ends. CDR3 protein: CASSSRTANSPLHF. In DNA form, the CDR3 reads TGTGCCAGCAGCTCCCGGACAGCTAATTCACCCCTCCACTTT.

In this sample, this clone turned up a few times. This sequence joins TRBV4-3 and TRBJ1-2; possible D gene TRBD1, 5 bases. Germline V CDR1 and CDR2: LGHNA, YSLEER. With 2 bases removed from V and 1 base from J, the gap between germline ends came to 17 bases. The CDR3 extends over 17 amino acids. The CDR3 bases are TGCGCCAGCAGCCAATCTTTTTTGGCAGGGATTAACTATGGCTACACCTTC. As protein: CASSQSFLAGINYGYTF.

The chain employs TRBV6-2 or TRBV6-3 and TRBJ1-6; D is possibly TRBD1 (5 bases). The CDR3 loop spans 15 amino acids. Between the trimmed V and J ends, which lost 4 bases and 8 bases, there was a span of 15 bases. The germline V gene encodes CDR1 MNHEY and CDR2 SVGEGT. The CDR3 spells CASSLLSPGDSPLHF. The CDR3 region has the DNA TGTGCCAGCAGTTTACTCTCACCGGGGGATTCACCCCTCCACTTT.

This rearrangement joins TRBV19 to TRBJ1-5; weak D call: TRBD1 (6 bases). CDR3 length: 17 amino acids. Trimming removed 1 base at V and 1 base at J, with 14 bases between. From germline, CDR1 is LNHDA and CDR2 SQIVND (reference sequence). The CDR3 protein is CASSIGGGGISNQPQHF. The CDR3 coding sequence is TGTGCCAGTAGTATAGGAGGGGGGGGGATCAGCAATCAGCCCCAGCATTTT.

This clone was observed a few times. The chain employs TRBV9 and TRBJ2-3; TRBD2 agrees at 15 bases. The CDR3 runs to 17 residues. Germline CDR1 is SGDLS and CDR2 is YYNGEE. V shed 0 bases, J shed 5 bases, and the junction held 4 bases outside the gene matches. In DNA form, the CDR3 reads TGTGCCAGCAGCGTAGAAGGGACTAGCGGGGGGATAGATACGCAGTATTTT. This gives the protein CASSVEGTSGGIDTQYF.

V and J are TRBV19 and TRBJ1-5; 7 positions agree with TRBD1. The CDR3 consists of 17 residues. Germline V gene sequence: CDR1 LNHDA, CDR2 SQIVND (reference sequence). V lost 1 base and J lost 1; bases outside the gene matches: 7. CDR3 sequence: CASSIGRGQLSNQPQHF. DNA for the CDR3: TGTGCCAGTAGTATAGGAAGGGGACAGCTAAGCAATCAGCCCCAGCATTTT.

The CDR3 DNA reads as TGTGCCAGCAGCTTAGTACGGGCTGGGGCCAACGTCCTGACTTTC. Translated: CASSLVRAGANVLTF. The gene calls are TRBV7-2 and TRBJ2-6; D remains unclear. This CDR3 contains 15 residues. Germline V gene lookup returns CDR1 SGHTA and CDR2 FQGNSA. V lost 1 base and J lost 2, with 6 bases in between.

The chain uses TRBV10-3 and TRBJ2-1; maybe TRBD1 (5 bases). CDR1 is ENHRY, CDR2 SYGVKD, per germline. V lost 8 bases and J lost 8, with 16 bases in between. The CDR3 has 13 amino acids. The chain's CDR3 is CAIGTQGQDEQFF. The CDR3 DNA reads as TGTGCCATCGGAACCCAGGGCCAGGATGAGCAGTTCTTC.

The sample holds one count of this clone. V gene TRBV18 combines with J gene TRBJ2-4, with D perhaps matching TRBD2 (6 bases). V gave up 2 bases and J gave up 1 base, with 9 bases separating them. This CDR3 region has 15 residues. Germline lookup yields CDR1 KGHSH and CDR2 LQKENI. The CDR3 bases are TGTGCCAGCTCACCATCGGAGGGGGCCAAAAACATTCAGTACTTC. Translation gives CASSPSEGAKNIQYF. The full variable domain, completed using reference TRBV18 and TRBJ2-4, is NAGVMQNPRHLVRRRGQEARLRCSPMKGHSHVYWYRQLPEEGLKFMVYLQKENIIDESGMPKERFSAEFPKEGPSILRIQQVVRGDSAAYFCASSPSEGAKNIQYFGAGTRLSVL.

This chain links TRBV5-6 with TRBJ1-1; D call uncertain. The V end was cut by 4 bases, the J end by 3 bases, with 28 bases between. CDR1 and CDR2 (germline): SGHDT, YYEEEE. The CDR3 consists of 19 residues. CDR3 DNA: TGTGCCAGCAGCCTGCCACCCTCCGGGGAAGTGAGAAAGGACACTGAAGCTTTCTTT. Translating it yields CASSLPPSGEVRKDTEAFF.

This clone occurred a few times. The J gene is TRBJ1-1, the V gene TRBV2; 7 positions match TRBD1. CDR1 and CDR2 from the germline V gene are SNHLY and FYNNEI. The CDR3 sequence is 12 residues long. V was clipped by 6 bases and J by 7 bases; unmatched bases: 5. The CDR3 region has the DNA TGTGCCAGCAGACTCCGGGACAGTGAAGCTTTCTTT. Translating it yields CASRLRDSEAFF.

As DNA, the CDR3 is TGTGCCAGTATACCGGGACAGGGAGATCTGAAAGCTTTCTTT. Translating it yields CASIPGQGDLKAFF. The gene calls are TRBV19 and TRBJ1-1; 9 positions agree with TRBD1. The junction had 12 bases not matched to a gene; V was cut back by 7 bases and J by 9 bases. Germline lookup yields CDR1 LNHDA and CDR2 SQIVND (reference sequence). CDR3 length: 14 amino acids.

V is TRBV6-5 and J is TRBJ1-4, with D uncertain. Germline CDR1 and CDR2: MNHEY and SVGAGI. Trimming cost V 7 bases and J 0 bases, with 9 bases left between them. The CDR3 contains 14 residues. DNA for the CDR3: TGTGCCAGCAAGAGTATTGCAACTAATGAAAAACTGTTTTTT. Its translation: CASKSIATNEKLFF.

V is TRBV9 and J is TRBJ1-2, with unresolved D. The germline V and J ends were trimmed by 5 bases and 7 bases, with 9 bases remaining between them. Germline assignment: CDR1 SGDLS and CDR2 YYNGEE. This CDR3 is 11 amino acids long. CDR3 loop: CASRPRLGYTF. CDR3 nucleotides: TGTGCCAGCAGGCCGCGTCTTGGCTACACCTTC.

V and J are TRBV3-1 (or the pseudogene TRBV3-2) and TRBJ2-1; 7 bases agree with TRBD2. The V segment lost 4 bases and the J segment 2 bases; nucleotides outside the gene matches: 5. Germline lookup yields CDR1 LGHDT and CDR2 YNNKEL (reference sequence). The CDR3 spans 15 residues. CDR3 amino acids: CASSLLRGAYNEQFF. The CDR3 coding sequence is TGTGCCAGCAGCCTTTTACGGGGGGCCTACAATGAGCAGTTCTTC.

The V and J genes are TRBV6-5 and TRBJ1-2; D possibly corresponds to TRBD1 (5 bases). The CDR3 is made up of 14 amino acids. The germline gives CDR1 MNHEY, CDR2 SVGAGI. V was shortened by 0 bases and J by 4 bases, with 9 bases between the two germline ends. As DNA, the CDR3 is TGTGCCAGCAGTTACTCGACAGACCTCTATGGCTACACCTTC. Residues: CASSYSTDLYGYTF.

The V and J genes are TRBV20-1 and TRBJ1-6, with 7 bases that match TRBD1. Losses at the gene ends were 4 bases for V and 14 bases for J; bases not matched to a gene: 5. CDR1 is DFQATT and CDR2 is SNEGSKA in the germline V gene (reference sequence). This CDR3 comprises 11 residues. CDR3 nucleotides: TGCAGTGCTACGACAGGGTTAACCCTCCACTTT. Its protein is CSATTGLTLHF.

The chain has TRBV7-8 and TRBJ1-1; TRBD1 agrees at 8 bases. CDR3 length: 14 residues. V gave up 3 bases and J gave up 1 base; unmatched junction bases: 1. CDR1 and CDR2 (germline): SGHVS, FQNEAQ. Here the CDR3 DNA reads TGTGCCAGCAGCTTTGGACAGGGGAACACTGAAGCTTTCTTT. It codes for CASSFGQGNTEAFF.

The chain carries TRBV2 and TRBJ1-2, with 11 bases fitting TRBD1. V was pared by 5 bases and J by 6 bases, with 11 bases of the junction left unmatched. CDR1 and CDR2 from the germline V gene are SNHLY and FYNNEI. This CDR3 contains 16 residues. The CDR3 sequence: CASSYLPGTGGHGYTF. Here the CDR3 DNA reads TGTGCCAGCAGTTACCTGCCCGGGACAGGGGGGCATGGCTACACCTTC.

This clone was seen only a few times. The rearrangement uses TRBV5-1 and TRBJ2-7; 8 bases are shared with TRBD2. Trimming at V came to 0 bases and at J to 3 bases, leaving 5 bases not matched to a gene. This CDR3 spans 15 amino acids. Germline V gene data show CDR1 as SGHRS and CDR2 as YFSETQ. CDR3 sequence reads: CASSLAGGEYYEQYF. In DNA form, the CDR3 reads TGCGCCAGCAGCTTGGCCGGGGGGGAATACTACGAGCAGTACTTC.

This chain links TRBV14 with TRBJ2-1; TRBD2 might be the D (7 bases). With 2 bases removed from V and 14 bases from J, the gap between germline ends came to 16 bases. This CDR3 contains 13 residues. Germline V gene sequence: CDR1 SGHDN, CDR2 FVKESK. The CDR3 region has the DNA TGTGCCAGCAGCCAAAGTCCCGGGGGGCAAGAGTTCTTC. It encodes CASSQSPGGQEFF.

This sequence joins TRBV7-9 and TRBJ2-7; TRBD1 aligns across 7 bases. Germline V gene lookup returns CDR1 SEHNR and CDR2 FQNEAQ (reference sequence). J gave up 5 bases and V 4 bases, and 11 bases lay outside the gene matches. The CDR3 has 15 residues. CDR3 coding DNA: TGTGCCAGCAGCTCTCAGGGGGTAGGGGAGAACGAGCAGTACTTC. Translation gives CASSSQGVGENEQYF.

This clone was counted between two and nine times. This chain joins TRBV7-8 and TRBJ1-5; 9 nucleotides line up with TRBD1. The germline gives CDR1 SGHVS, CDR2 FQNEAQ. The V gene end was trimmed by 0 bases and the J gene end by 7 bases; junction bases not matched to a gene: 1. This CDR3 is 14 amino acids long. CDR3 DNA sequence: TGTGCCAGCAGCTTAGCGGACAGGGGACAGCCCCAGCATTTT. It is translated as CASSLADRGQPQHF.

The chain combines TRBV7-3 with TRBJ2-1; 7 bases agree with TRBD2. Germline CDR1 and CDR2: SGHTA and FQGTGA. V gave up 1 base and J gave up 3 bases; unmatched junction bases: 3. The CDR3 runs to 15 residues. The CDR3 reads CASSLMGGNYNEQFF. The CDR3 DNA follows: TGTGCCAGCAGCTTAATGGGGGGGAACTACAATGAGCAGTTCTTC.